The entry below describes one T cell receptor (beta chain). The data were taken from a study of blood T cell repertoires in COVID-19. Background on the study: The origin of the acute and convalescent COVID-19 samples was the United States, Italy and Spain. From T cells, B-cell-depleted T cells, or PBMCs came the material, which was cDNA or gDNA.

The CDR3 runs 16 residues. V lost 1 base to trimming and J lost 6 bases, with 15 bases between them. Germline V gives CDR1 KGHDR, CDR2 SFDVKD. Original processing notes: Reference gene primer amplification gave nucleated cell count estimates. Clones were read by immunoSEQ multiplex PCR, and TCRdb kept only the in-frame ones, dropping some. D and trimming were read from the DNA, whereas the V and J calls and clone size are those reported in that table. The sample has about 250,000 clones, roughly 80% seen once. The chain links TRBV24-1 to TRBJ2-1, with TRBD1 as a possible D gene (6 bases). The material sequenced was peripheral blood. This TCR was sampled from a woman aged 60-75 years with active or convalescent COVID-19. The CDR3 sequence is CATSDLRQGRTNEQFF. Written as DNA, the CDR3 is TGTGCCACCAGTGATTTAAGGCAGGGGCGGACCAATGAGCAGTTCTTC.